The clone carrying this T cell receptor beta chain has a single count. The data were obtained in a study of blood T cell repertoires in COVID-19. Across the study: Sites in the United States, Italy and Spain provided acute and convalescent COVID-19 samples.

The CDR3 is 15 amino acids. Germline CDR1 SGDLS, CDR2 YYNGEE. The germline V and J ends were trimmed by 2 bases and 4 bases, with 13 bases remaining between them. Followed longitudinally, the Seattle patients had been enrolled during active infection. Assay: immunoSEQ multiplex PCR; the TCRdb copy retains only in-frame clones and omits some. Of 200,000 to 300,000 clones listed, around 87% are singletons. Source material: peripheral blood. The clonotype comes from a woman aged 55-70 years with COVID-19, enrolled during active disease. The chain couples TRBV9 to TRBJ2-1; possible D gene TRBD1, 7 bases. The CDR3 protein is CASSVKAGGYNEQFF. CDR3 sequence (DNA): TGTGCCAGCAGCGTGAAGGCAGGGGGGTACAATGAGCAGTTCTTC.